One sample yielded the 14 T cell receptor beta chains listed below, sequenced in a study of blood T cell repertoires in COVID-19. TCRdb keeps only in-frame clones here, not all; method: immunoSEQ multiplex PCR. The table has roughly 250,000 clones, around 90% seen once. The sequencing sample was made of PBMCs or T cells enriched from blood (not recorded which). All receptors come from a man aged 45 to 65 who had been exposed to COVID-19.

This chain uses TRBV19 with TRBJ1-1, with TRBD1 matching 7 bases. The ends lost 9 bases at V and 11 bases at J; junction bases unmatched: 9. CDR1 and CDR2 (germline): LNHDA, SQIVND (reference sequence). This CDR3 contains 11 residues. CDR3 sequence: CASRQGRLAFF. In DNA, the CDR3 is TGTGCCAGCCGACAGGGCCGTTTGGCTTTCTTT.

In this sample, this clone turned up once. The chain couples TRBV7-9 to TRBJ2-1; 10 nucleotides align to TRBD2. Germline CDR1 reads SEHNR; CDR2 reads FQNEAQ (reference sequence). The CDR3 is made up of 14 amino acids. V was pared by 9 bases and J by 8 bases, with 10 bases of the junction left unmatched. DNA of the CDR3: TGTGCCAGAAGCGGGAGGGGAGAGAGTGATGAGCAGTTCTTC. This codes for CARSGRGESDEQFF.

The genes are TRBV28 and TRBJ1-4, with D tentatively TRBD1 (5 bases). The CDR3 totals 15 residues. V lost 4 bases and J lost 7, with 16 bases in between. From germline, CDR1 is MDHEN and CDR2 SYDVKM. The CDR3 protein is CASSSPPGQGEKLFF. CDR3 DNA sequence: TGTGCCAGCAGTTCCCCCCCTGGGCAGGGTGAAAAACTGTTTTTT.

The chain combines TRBV19 with TRBJ1-1; D is unresolved. V dropped 5 bases and J dropped 11 bases, with 18 bases sitting between them. The germline gives CDR1 LNHDA, CDR2 SQIVND (reference sequence). There are 13 residues in the CDR3. CDR3 nucleotide sequence: TGTGCCAGTAGTCCCCGGGATCCGCTTCGGGCTTTCTTT. It yields the protein CASSPRDPLRAFF.

CDR3 coding DNA: TGTGCCAGCACTCAGACAGGGGGGGCCTCCGCTAATGAAAAACTGTTTTTT. This codes for CASTQTGGASANEKLFF. V gene TRBV28 combines with J gene TRBJ1-4; 9 bases are a match to TRBD1. CDR3 length equals 17 residues. The germline V gene encodes CDR1 MDHEN and CDR2 SYDVKM. J lost 3 bases, V lost 7 bases, and 12 bases had no gene match.

A note on this clone: A junction boundary mismatches the germline segment, possibly from a read error. V usage is TRBV3-1 (or the pseudogene TRBV3-2) and J usage is TRBJ1-1, with 8 bases lining up with TRBD1. The V gene's germline CDR1 is LGHDT and CDR2 YNNKEL (reference sequence). CDR3 length: 12 residues. As DNA, the CDR3 is TGTGCCAGCAGCCTCAGTCCCTCGTGGACAGGGTTT. Protein sequence: CASSLSPSWTGF.

The chain recombines TRBV7-8 with TRBJ1-5, with 8 bases that match TRBD1. The V gene end was trimmed by 5 bases and the J gene end by 6 bases; junction bases not matched to a gene: 6. Germline V gene sequence: CDR1 SGHVS, CDR2 FQNEAQ. The CDR3 consists of 14 residues. CDR3 DNA sequence: TGTGCCAGCAGCGCGGACAGGGTGGGTCAGCCCCAGCATTTT. Protein sequence: CASSADRVGQPQHF.

The J gene is TRBJ1-2, the V gene TRBV16, with no clear D. The CDR3 contains 14 residues. The germline V gene has CDR1 KGHSY and CDR2 FQNENV. Trimming took off 0 bases at V and 6 bases at J, with 11 bases between the two ends. In nucleotides, the CDR3 is TGTGCCAGCAGCCAATCGTACCGGGAGGATGGCTACACCTTC. This encodes CASSQSYREDGYTF. Variable domain in full (rest from reference TRBV16 and TRBJ1-2): GEEVAQTPKHLVRGEGQKAKLYCAPIKGHSYVFWYQQVLKNEFKFLISFQNENVFDETGMPKERFSAKCLPNSPCSLEIQATKLEDSAVYFCASSQSYREDGYTFGSGTRLTVV.

V gene TRBV6-5 combines with J gene TRBJ1-2; no clear D. Germline CDR1 MNHEY, CDR2 SVGAGI. The CDR3 has 14 residues. Between the trimmed V and J ends, which lost 6 bases and 7 bases, there was a span of 18 bases. The chain's CDR3 is CASSPNSDIRGYTF. The CDR3 DNA reads TGTGCCAGCAGCCCGAATAGCGACATCCGTGGCTACACCTTC.

The chain employs TRBV5-1 and TRBJ2-6; TRBD2 might be the D (5 bases). Per germline, CDR1 SGHRS and CDR2 YFSETQ. Deletions cut 4 bases from V and 3 bases from J, with 20 bases between. The CDR3 length is 18 residues. The CDR3 region has the DNA TGCGCCAGCAGCCCCCGGTCAGGACTTATCGGTGGGGCCAACGTCCTGACTTTC. Translating gives CASSPRSGLIGGANVLTF.

This clone has only a few counts. The V call is TRBV9, the J call TRBJ2-2, with a tentative D call TRBD1 (5 bases). The CDR3 extends over 15 amino acids. V was clipped by 3 bases and J by 0 bases, with 9 bases between them. Germline V gene data show CDR1 as SGDLS and CDR2 as YYNGEE. The CDR3 sequence: CASSEGASNTGELFF. The CDR3 DNA is TGTGCCAGCAGCGAAGGGGCCTCGAACACCGGGGAGCTGTTTTTT. Drawing the rest from reference TRBV9 and TRBJ2-2, the complete variable domain is DSGVTQTPKHLITATGQRVTLRCSPRSGDLSVYWYQQSLDQGLQFLIQYYNGEERAKGNILERFSAQQFPDLHSELNLSSLELGDSALYFCASSEGASNTGELFFGEGSRLTVL.

This chain joins TRBV19 and TRBJ2-2; D gene ambiguous. Germline V gives CDR1 LNHDA, CDR2 SQIVND (reference sequence). Trimming took 6 bases from V and 5 from J, leaving 4 bases between them. This CDR3 region has 11 residues. The CDR3 reads CASRRTGELFF. CDR3 DNA sequence: TGTGCCAGTAGGAGAACCGGGGAGCTGTTTTTT.

This clone appeared once. This sequence joins TRBV5-1 and TRBJ1-6, with 8 bases matching TRBD1. V lost 1 base to trimming and J lost 7 bases; unmatched junction nucleotides: 7. The CDR3 spans 16 residues. CDR1 and CDR2 from the germline V gene are SGHRS and YFSETQ. CDR3 region: CASSLTTDRGNSPLHF. DNA of the CDR3: TGCGCCAGCAGCTTGACCACAGACAGGGGAAATTCACCCCTCCACTTT.

For the CDR3, the DNA is TGCAGCGCCCGAGATCAGGGTTATGGCTACACCTTC. Its translation: CSARDQGYGYTF. This sequence joins TRBV29-1 and TRBJ1-2, with TRBD1 as a possible D gene (5 bases). This CDR3 comprises 12 residues. Per germline, CDR1 SQVTM and CDR2 ANQGSEA. Trimming stripped 7 bases from V and 5 bases from J, with 14 bases between.